This T cell receptor (beta chain) stems from a study of shared clonotypes between healthy human individuals. Study-wide background: CD4 naive and CD4 memory each took three plates per donor, while CD8 naive took two and CD8 memory one.

Germline trimming cut 1 base from V and 2 bases from J; bases unmatched to any gene: 10. CDR3 length equals 18 residues. Germline V lookup: CDR1 SNHLY, CDR2 FYNNEI. For every subset, genomic DNA was evenly distributed across several immunoSEQ plates. Clones were sequenced by immunoSEQ multiplex PCR, and TCRdb holds only the in-frame ones, with some missing. The table includes more than 850,000 clones, around 78% detected once. The source of this sequence is a young man in good health. Some clones in this sample may be carry-over from other donors' samples. The chain is built from TRBV2 and TRBJ2-5; 10 bases align to TRBD2. The material sequenced was memory CD4+ T cells from PBMCs. Subset indicated: CD45RA-negative fraction. Written as DNA, the CDR3 is TGTGCCAGCAGTGAAGACGGACTAGCGGAGAGTCTACAAGAGACCCAGTACTTC. This codes for CASSEDGLAESLQETQYF.